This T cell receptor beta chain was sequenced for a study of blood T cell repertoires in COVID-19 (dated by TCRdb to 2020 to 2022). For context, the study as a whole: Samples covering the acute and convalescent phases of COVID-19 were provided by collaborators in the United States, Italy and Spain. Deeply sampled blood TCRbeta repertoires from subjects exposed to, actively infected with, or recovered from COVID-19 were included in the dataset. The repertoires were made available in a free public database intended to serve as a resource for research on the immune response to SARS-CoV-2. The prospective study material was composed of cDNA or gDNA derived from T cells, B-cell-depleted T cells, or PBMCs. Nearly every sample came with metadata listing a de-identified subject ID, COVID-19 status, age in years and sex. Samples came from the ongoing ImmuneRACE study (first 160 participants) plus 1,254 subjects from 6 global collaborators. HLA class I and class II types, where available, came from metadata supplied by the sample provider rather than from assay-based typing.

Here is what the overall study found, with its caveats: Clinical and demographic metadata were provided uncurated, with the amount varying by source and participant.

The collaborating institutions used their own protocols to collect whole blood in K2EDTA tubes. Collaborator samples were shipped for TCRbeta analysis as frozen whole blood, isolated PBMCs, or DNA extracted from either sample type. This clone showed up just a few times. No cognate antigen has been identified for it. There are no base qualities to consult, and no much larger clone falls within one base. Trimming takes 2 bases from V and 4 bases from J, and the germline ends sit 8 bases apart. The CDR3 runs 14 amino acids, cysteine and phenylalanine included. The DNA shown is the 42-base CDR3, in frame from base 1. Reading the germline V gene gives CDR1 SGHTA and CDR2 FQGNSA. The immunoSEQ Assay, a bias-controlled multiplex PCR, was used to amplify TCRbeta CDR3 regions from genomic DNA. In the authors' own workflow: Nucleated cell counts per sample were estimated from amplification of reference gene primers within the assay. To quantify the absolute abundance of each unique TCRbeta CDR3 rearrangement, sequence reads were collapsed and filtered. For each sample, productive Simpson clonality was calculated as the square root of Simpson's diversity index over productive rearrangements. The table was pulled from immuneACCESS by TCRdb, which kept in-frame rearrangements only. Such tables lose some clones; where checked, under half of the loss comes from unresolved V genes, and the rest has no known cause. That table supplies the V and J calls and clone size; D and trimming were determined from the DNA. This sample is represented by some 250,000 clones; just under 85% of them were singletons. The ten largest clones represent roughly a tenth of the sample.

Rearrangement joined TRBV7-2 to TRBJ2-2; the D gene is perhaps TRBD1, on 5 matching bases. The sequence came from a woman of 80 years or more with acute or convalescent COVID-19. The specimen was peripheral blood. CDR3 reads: CASSLRTPTGELFF. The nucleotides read TGTGCCAGCAGCTTACGGACACCCACCGGGGAGCTGTTTTTT.